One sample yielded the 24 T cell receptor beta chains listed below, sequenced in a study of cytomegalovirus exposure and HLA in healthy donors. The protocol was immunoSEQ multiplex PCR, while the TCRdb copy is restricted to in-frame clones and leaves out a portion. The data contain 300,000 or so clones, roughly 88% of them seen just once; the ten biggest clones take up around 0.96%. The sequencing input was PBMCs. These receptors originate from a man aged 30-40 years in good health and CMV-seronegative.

In DNA form, the CDR3 reads TGCGCCAGCAGCCGCGTGGGACAGGATAATTCACCCCTCCACTTT. Translation gives CASSRVGQDNSPLHF. V usage is TRBV5-1 and J usage is TRBJ1-6; TRBD1 matches 8 bases. The CDR3 runs to 15 residues. The V gene's germline CDR1 is SGHRS and CDR2 YFSETQ. With V trimmed by 4 bases and J by 5 bases, 5 bases remained unmatched.

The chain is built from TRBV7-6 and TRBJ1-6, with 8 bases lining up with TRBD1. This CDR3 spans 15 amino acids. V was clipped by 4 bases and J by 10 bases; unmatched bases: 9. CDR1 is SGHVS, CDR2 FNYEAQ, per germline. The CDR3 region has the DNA TGTGCCAGCAGCTCTCGGACAGGGAGGGGATCACCCCTCCACTTT. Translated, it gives CASSSRTGRGSPLHF.

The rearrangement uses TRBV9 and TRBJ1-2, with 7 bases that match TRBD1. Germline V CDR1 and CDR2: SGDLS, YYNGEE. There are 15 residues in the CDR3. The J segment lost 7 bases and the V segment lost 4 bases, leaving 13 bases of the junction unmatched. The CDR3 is CASSLQGNPFGGYTF. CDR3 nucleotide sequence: TGTGCCAGCAGCCTACAGGGGAACCCCTTTGGTGGCTACACCTTC.

CDR3 sequence (DNA): TGTGCCAGCAGCGCAACAGGGGTCAGAAGTTTGGTGGACACCGGGGAGCTGTTTTTT. Translation: CASSATGVRSLVDTGELFF. The V and J genes are TRBV9 and TRBJ2-2; 7 bases are shared with TRBD1. V was clipped by 3 bases and J by 3 bases; unmatched bases: 17. The germline CDR1 and CDR2 sequences are SGDLS and YYNGEE. The CDR3 has 19 residues.

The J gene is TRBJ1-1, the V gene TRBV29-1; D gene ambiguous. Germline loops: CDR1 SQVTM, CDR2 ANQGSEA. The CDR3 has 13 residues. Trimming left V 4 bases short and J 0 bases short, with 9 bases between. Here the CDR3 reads CSVGPAVNTEAFF. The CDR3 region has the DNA TGCAGCGTTGGGCCGGCGGTGAACACTGAAGCTTTCTTT.

The DNA for the CDR3 is TGTGCCAGCACTGGACAGGCTACCAGACAGCCCCAGCATTTT. Translation: CASTGQATRQPQHF. V gene TRBV6-1 combines with J gene TRBJ1-5, with 7 bases matching TRBD1. V was clipped by 7 bases and J by 7 bases; unmatched bases: 10. CDR3 length: 14 residues. CDR1 and CDR2 (germline): MNHNS, SASEGT.

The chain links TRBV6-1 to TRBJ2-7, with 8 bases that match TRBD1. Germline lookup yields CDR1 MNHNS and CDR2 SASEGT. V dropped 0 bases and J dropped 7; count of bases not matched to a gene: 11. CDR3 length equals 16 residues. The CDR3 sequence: CASSEAVGTGSWEQYF. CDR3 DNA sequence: TGTGCCAGCAGTGAAGCGGTGGGGACAGGTTCGTGGGAGCAGTACTTC.

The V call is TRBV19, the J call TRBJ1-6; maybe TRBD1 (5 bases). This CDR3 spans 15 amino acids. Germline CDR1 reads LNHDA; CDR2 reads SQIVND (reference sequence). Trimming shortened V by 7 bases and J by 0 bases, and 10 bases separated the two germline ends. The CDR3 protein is CASTGGNSYNSPLHF. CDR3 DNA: TGTGCCAGTACGGGGGGGAACTCCTATAATTCACCCCTCCACTTT.

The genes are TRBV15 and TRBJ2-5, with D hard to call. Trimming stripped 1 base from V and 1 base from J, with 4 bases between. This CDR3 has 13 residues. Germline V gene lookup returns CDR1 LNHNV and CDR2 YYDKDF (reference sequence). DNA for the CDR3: TGTGCCACCAGCAGAGGGGCCCAAGAGACCCAGTACTTC. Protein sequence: CATSRGAQETQYF.

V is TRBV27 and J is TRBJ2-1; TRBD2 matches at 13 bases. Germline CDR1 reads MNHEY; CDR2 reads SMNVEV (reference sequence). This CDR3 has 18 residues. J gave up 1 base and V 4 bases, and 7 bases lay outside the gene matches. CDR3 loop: CASSSSGTSGESYNEQFF. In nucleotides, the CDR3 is TGTGCCAGCAGTTCCTCCGGGACTAGCGGGGAGTCCTACAATGAGCAGTTCTTC.

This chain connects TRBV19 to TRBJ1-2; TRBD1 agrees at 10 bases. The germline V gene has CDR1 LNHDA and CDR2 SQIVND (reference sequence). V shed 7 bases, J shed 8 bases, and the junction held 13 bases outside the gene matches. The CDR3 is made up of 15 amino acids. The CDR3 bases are TGTGCCAGTACGCCGGTGGACAGGGGGTCAGGAGGCTACACCTTC. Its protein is CASTPVDRGSGGYTF. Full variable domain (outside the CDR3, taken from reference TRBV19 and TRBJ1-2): DGGITQSPKYLFRKEGQNVTLSCEQNLNHDAMYWYRQDPGQGLRLIYYSQIVNDFQKGDIAEGYSVSREKKESFPLTVTSAQKNPTAFYLCASTPVDRGSGGYTFGSGTRLTVV.

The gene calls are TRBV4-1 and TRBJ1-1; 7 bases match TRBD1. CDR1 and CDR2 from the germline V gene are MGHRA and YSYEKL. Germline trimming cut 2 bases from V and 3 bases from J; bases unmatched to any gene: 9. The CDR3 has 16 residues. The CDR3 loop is CASSQRDRDSYTEAFF. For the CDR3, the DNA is TGCGCCAGCAGCCAACGCGATCGGGACAGTTACACTGAAGCTTTCTTT.

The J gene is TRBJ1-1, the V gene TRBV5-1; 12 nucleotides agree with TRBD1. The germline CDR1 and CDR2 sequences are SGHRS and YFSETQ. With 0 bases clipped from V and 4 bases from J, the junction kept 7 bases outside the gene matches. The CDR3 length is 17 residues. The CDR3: CASSLAGGQGAGTEAFF. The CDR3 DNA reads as TGCGCCAGCAGCTTGGCCGGGGGACAGGGGGCAGGCACTGAAGCTTTCTTT. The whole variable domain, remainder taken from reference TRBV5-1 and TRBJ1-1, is KAGVTQTPRYLIKTRGQQVTLSCSPISGHRSVSWYQQTPGQGLQFLFEYFSETQRNKGNFPGRFSGRQFSNSRSEMNVSTLELGDSALYLCASSLAGGQGAGTEAFFGQGTRLTVV.

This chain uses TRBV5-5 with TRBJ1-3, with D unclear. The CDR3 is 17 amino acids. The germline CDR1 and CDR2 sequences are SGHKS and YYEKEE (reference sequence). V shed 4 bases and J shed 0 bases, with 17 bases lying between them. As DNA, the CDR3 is TGTGCCAGCAGCAGCACCGCCGGTGGTACCTCTGGAAACACCATATATTTT. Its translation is CASSSTAGGTSGNTIYF.

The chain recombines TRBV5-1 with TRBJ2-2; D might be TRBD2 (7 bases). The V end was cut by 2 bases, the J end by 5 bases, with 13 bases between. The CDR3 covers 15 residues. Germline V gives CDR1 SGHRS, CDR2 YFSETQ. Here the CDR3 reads CASSFTGRGTGELFF. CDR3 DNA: TGCGCCAGCAGCTTCACAGGGAGGGGGACCGGGGAGCTGTTTTTT.

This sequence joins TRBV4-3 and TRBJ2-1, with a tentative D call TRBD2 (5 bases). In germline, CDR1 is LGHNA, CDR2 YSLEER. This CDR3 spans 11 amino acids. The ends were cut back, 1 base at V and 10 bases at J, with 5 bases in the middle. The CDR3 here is CASSQASEQFF. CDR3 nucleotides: TGCGCCAGCAGCCAAGCTAGCGAGCAGTTCTTC.

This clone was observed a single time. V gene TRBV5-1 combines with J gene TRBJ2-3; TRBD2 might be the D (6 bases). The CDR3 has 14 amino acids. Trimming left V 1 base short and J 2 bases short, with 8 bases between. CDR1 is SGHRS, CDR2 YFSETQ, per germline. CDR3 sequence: CASSLLADTDTQYF. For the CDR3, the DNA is TGCGCCAGCAGCTTGTTAGCGGACACAGATACGCAGTATTTT.

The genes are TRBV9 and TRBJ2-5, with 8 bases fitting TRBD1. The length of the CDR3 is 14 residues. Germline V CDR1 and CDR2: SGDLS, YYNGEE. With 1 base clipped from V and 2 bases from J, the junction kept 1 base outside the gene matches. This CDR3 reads CASSVTGGQETQYF. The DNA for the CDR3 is TGTGCCAGCAGCGTAACAGGGGGTCAAGAGACCCAGTACTTC.

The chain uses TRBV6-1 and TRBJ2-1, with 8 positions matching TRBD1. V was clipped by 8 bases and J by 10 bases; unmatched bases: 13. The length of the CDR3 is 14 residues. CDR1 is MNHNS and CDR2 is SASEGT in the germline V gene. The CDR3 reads CASGQRTGRGEQFF. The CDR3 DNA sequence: TGTGCCAGCGGGCAGCGGACAGGGCGCGGAGAGCAGTTCTTC.

This CDR3 reads CASSRSAATEAFF. DNA of the CDR3: TGTGCCAGCAGTCGGTCGGCGGCTACTGAAGCTTTCTTT. V usage is TRBV27 and J usage is TRBJ1-1; D remains ambiguous. Germline lookup yields CDR1 MNHEY and CDR2 SMNVEV (reference sequence). The CDR3 spans 13 residues. Trimming removed 5 bases from V and 5 bases from J, with 12 bases in between.

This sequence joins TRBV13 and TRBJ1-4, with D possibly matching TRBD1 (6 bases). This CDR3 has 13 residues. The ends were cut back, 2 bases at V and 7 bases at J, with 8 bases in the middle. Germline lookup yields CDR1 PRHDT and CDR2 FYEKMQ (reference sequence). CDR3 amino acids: CASSLTGREKLFF. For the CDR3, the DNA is TGTGCCAGCAGCTTAACAGGGCGTGAAAAACTGTTTTTT.

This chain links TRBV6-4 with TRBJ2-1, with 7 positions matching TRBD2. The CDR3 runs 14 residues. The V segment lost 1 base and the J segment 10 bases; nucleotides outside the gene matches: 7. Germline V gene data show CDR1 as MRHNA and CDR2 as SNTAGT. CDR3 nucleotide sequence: TGTGCCAGCAGTGACTTTGGGGCCGGGAGGGAGCAGTTCTTC. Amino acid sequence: CASSDFGAGREQFF.

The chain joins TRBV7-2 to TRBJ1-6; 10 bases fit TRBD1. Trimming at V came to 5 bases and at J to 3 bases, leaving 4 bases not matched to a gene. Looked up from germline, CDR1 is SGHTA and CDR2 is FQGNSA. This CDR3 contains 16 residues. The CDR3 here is CASSGQGGVYNSPLHF. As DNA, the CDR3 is TGTGCCAGCAGCGGACAGGGGGGGGTCTATAATTCACCCCTCCACTTT.

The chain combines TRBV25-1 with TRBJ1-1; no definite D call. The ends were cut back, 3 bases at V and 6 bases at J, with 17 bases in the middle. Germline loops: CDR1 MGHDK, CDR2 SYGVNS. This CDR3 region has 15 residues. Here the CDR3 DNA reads TGTGCCAGCAGTGAGCCTGGAAGGGAGATCTCTGAAGCTTTCTTT. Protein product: CASSEPGREISEAFF.